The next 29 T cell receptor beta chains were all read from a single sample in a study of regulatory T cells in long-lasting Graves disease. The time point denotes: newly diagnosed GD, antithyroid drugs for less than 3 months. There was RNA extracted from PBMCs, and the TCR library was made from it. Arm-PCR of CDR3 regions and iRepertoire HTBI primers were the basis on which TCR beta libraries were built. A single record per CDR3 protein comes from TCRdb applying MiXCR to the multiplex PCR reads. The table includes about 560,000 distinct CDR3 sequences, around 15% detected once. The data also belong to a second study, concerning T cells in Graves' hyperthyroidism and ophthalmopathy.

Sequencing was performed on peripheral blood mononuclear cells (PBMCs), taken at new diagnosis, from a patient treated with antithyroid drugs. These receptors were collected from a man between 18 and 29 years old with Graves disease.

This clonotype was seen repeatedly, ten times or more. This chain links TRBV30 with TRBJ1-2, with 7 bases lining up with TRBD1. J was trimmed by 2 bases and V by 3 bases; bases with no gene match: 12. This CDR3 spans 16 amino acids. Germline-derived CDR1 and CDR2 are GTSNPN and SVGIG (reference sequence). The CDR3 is CAWRSRRQGFNYGYTF. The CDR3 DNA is TGTGCCTGGAGGTCAAGAAGACAGGGATTCAACTATGGCTACACCTTC.

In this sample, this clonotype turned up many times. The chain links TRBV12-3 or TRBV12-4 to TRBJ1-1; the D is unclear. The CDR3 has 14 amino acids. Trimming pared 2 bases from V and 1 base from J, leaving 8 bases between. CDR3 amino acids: CASSLWTPNTEAFF. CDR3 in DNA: TGTGCCAGCAGTTTATGGACCCCGAACACTGAAGCTTTCTTT.

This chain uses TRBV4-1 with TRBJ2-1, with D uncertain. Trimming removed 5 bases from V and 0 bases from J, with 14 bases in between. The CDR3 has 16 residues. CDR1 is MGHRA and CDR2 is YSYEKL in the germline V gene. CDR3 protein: CASSVESADSYNEQFF. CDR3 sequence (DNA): TGCGCCAGCAGCGTCGAAAGCGCGGACTCCTACAATGAGCAGTTCTTC.

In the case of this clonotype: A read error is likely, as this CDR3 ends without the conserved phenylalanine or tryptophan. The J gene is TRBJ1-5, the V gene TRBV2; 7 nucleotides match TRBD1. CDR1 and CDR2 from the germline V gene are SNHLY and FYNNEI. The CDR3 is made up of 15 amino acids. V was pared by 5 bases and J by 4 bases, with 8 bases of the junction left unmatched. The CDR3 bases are TGTGCCAGCAGTCCCCTGACAGGGACGAATCAGCCCCAGCATTTG. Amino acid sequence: CASSPLTGTNQPQHL.

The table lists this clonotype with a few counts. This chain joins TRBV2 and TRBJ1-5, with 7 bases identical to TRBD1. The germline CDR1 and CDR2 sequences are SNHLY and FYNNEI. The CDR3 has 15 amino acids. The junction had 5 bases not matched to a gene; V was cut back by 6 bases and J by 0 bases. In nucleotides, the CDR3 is TGTGCCAGCAGAGGACAGGCCACTAGCAATCAGCCCCAGCATTTT. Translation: CASRGQATSNQPQHF.

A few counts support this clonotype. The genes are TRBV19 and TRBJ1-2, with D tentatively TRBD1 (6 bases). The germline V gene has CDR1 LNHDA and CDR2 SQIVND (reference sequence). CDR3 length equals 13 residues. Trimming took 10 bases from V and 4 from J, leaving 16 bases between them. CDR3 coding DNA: TGTGCCACCGGGGGGCAGGTCGGCTATGGCTACACCTTC. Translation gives CATGGQVGYGYTF. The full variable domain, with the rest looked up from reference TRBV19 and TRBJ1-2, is DGGITQSPKYLFRKEGQNVTLSCEQNLNHDAMYWYRQDPGQGLRLIYYSQIVNDFQKGDIAEGYSVSREKKESFPLTVTSAQKNPTAFYLCATGGQVGYGYTFGSGTRLTVV.

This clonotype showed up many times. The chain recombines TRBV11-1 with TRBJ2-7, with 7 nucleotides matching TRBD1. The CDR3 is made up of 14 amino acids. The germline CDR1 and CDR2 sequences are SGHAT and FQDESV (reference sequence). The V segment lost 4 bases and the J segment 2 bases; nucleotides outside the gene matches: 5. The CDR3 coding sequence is TGTGCCAGCAGCTACCCGGGACAGACCTACGAGCAGTACTTC. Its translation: CASSYPGQTYEQYF.

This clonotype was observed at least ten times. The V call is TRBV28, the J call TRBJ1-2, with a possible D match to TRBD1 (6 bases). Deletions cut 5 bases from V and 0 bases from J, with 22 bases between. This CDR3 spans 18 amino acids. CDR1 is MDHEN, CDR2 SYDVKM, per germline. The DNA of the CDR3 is TGTGCCAGCAGTCCCACCACGAGACAGGTGGCGGCTAACTATGGCTACACCTTC. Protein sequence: CASSPTTRQVAANYGYTF.

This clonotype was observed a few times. CDR3 loop: CASSLGGTVLFF. In DNA form, the CDR3 reads TGTGCCAGCAGCTTGGGCGGGACAGTCCTGTTTTTT. The chain carries TRBV7-2 and TRBJ1-4; 7 bases match TRBD1. This CDR3 comprises 12 residues. Trimming cost V 3 bases and J 14 bases; bases outside gene matches: 6. CDR1 is SGHTA, CDR2 FQGNSA, per germline.

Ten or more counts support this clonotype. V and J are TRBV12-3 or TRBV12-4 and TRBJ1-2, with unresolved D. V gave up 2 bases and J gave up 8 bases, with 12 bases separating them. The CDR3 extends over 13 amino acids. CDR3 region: CASSLFEYLGYTF. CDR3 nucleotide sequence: TGTGCCAGCAGTTTATTCGAATACTTAGGCTACACCTTC.

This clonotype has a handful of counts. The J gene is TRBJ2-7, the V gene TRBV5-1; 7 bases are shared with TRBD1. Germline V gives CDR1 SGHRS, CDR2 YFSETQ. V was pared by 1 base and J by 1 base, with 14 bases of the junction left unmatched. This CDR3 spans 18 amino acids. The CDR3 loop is CASSLLSKRTGLSYEQYF. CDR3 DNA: TGCGCCAGCAGCTTGTTGAGCAAAAGGACAGGCCTATCCTACGAGCAGTACTTC.

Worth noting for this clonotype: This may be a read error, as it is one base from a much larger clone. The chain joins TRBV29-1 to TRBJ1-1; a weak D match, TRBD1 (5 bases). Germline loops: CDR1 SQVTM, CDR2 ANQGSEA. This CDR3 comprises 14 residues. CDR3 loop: CSVVSAGLNAEAFF. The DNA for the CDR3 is TGCAGCGTTGTATCTGCGGGGCTGAACGCTGAAGCTTTCTTT.

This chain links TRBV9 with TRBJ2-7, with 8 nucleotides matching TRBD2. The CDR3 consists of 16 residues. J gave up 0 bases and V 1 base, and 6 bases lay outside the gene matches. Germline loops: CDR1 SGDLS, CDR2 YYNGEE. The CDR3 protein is CASSVTTSATSYEQYF. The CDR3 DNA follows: TGTGCCAGCAGCGTAACGACTAGCGCCACCTCCTACGAGCAGTACTTC.

CDR3 coding DNA: TGCAGTGCTAGAGATCTTGTAGGGACCGGCTATGATACCCAGTACTTC. Translated: CSARDLVGTGYDTQYF. V and J are TRBV20-1 and TRBJ2-3, with D perhaps being TRBD1 or TRBD2 (5 bases each). The assigned J gene may be wrong: the sequence end matches TRBJ2-5 better. This CDR3 spans 16 amino acids. Germline assignment: CDR1 DFQATT and CDR2 SNEGSKA (reference sequence).

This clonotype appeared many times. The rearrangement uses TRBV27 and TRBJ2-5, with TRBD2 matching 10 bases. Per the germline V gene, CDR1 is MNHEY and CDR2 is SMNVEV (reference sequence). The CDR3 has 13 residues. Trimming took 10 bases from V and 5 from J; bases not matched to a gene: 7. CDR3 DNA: TGTGCCACCGGGGGACTAGCGATCGAGACCCAGTACTTC. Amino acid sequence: CATGGLAIETQYF.

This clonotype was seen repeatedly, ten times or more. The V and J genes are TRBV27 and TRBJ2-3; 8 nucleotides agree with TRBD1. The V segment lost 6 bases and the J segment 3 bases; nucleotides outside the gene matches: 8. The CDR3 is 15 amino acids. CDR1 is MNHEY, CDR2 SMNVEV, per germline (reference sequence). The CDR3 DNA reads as TGTGCCAGCAGCCCGACAGGGGTATCGACAGATACGCAGTATTTT. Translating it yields CASSPTGVSTDTQYF.

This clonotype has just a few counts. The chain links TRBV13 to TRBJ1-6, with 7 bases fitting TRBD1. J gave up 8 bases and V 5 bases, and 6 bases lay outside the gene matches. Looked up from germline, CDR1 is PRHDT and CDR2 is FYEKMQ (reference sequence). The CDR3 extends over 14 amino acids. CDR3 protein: CASSQTGEYSPLHF. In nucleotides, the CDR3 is TGTGCCAGCAGCCAAACAGGGGAATATTCACCCCTCCACTTT.

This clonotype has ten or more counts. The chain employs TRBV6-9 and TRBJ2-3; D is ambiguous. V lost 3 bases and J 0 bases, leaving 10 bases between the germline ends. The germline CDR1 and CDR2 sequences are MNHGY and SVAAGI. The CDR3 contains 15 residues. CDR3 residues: CASSYGVRSTDTQYF. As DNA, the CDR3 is TGTGCCAGCAGTTACGGTGTCAGAAGCACAGATACGCAGTATTTT.

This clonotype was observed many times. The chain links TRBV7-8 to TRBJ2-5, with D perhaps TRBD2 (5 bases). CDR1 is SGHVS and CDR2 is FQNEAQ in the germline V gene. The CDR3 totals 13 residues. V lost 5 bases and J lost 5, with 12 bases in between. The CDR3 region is CASSLRRRETQYF. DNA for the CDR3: TGTGCCAGCAGCCTCCGGCGGAGGGAGACCCAGTACTTC. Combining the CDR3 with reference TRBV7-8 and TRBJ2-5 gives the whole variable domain GAGVSQSPRYKVAKRGQDVALRCDPISGHVSLFWYQQALGQGPEFLTYFQNEAQLDKSGLPSDRFFAERPEGSVSTLKIQRTQQEDSAVYLCASSLRRRETQYFGPGTRLLVL.

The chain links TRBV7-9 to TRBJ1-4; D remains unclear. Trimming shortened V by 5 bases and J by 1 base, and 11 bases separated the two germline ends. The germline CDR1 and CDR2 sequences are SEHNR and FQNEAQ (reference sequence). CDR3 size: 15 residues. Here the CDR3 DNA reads TGTGCCAGCAGCCCAGCAAGGGTAACTAATGAAAAACTGTTTTTT. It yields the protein CASSPARVTNEKLFF.

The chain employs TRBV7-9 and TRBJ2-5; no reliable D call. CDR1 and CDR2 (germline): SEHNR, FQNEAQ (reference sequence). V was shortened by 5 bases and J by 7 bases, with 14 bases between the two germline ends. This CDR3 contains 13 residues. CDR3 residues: CASSPPWYATQYF. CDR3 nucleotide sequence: TGTGCCAGCAGCCCCCCATGGTACGCGACCCAGTACTTC.

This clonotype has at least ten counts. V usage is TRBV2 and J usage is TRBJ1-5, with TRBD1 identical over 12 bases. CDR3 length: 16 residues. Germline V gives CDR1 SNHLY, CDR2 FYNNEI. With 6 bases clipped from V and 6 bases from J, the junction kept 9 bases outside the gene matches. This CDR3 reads CASSDLGQGAVQPQHF. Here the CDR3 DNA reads TGTGCCAGCAGCGACTTGGGACAGGGGGCGGTTCAGCCCCAGCATTTT.

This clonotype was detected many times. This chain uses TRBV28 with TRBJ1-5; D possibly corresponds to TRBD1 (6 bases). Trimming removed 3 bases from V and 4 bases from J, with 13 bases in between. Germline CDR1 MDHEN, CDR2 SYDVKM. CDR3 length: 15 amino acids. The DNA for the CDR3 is TGTGCCAGCAGTTTGGTAACCGGGACAAATCAGCCCCAGCATTTT. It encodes CASSLVTGTNQPQHF.

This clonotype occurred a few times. CDR3 protein: CASSEGPLLYEQYF. The CDR3, as DNA: TGTGCCAGCAGTGAGGGACCTCTACTCTACGAGCAGTACTTC. This chain links TRBV6-1 with TRBJ2-7, with D perhaps TRBD1 or TRBD2 (5 bases each). Germline CDR1 MNHNS, CDR2 SASEGT. The CDR3 runs to 14 residues. Trimming left V 3 bases short and J 3 bases short, with 12 bases between.

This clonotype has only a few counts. CDR3 nucleotide sequence: TGTGCCAGCAGTTCCCCAGGGAGGGCCACAGATACGCAGTATTTT. Encoded protein: CASSSPGRATDTQYF. This chain connects TRBV27 to TRBJ2-3, with 7 positions matching TRBD2. The CDR3 has 15 amino acids. Per the germline V gene, CDR1 is MNHEY and CDR2 is SMNVEV (reference sequence). The V and J ends lost 4 bases and 2 bases, in that order; junction bases with no gene match: 6.

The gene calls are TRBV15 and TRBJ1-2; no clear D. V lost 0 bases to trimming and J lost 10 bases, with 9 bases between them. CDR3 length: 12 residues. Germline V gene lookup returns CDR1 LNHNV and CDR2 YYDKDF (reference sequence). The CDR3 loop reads CATSRDQAFYTF. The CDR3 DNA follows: TGTGCCACCAGCAGAGATCAAGCGTTCTACACCTTC. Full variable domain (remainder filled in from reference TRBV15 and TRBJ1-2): DAMVIQNPRYQVTQFGKPVTLSCSQTLNHNVMYWYQQKSSQAPKLLFHYYDKDFNNEADTPDNFQSRRPNTSFCFLDIRSPGLGDTAMYLCATSRDQAFYTFGSGTRLTVV.

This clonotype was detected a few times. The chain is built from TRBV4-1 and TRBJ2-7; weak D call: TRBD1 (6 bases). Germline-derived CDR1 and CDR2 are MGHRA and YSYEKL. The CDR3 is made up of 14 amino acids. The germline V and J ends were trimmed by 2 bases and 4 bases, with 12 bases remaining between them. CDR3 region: CASSQRADRYEQYF. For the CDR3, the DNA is TGCGCCAGCAGCCAACGAGCTGACAGGTACGAGCAGTACTTC.

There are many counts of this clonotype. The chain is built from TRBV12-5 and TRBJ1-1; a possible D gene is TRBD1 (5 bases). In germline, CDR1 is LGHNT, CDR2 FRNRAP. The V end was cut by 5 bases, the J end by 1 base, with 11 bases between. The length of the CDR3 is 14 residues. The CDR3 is CASGTGQPNTEAFF. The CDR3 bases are TGTGCTAGTGGTACGGGGCAGCCGAACACTGAAGCTTTCTTT.

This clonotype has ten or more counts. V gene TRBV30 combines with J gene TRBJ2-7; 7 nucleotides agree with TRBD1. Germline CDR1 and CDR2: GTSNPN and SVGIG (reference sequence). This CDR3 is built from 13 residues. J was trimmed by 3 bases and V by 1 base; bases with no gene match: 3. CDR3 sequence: CAWSEGGSYEQYF. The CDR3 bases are TGTGCCTGGAGTGAAGGGGGCAGCTACGAGCAGTACTTC.